One and the same sample provided the 26 T cell receptor beta chains below, sequenced in a study of cytomegalovirus exposure and HLA in healthy donors (dated by TCRdb to 2016 to 2017). The method was the immunoSEQ multiplex PCR assay. The multiplex PCR relied on a mix of 60 forward primers for TCR Vbeta segments and 13 reverse primers for TCR Jbeta segments. The source is immuneACCESS, and TCRdb retained only in-frame sequences with V and J called. Part of the clones is not carried over; for the studies checked, unresolved V genes explain less than half of this, and the remainder is unexplained. This sample is represented by 160,000 or so clones; 70% of them were singletons. Together, the top ten hold about 4.3% of the sample. The specimen sequenced was PBMCs. The origin of the receptors is a man between 18 and 29 years old in good health and CMV-seropositive.

This clone has just a few counts. The chain links TRBV11-1 to TRBJ2-4, with a possible D match to TRBD2 (6 bases). This CDR3 has 17 amino acids. Germline assignment: CDR1 SGHAT and CDR2 FQDESV (reference sequence). Trimming removed 5 bases at V and 0 bases at J, with 17 bases between. The CDR3 protein is CASSPSRSSEAKNIQYF. CDR3 DNA: TGTGCCAGCAGCCCGTCTCGGTCTAGCGAAGCCAAAAACATTCAGTACTTC.

The genes are TRBV7-2 and TRBJ2-5; 13 positions match TRBD2. Germline V gene lookup returns CDR1 SGHTA and CDR2 FQGNSA. The CDR3 spans 15 residues. With V trimmed by 5 bases and J by 4 bases, 4 bases remained unmatched. This CDR3 is CASSPLAGGLETQYF. In nucleotides, the CDR3 is TGTGCCAGCAGCCCACTAGCGGGGGGGCTAGAGACCCAGTACTTC.

J is TRBJ1-1 and V is TRBV28; D is possibly TRBD1 (6 bases). Germline assignment: CDR1 MDHEN and CDR2 SYDVKM. Trimming cost V 6 bases and J 1 base, with 21 bases left between them. The CDR3 runs to 17 residues. For the CDR3, the DNA is TGTGCCAGCAGAAATCGGTTGGGCCAGACAGGGAACACTGAAGCTTTCTTT. Amino acid sequence: CASRNRLGQTGNTEAFF.

In the case of this clone: At one of its ends the junction is not consistent with the germline gene, which may arise from a read error. The chain couples TRBV27 to TRBJ2-5, with 10 bases that match TRBD1. The germline V gene encodes CDR1 MNHEY and CDR2 SMNVEV (reference sequence). The CDR3 contains 15 residues. CDR3 residues: CASSPGQGGVEAQYF. The CDR3 nucleotides read TGTGCCAGCAGCCCCGGACAGGGGGGGGTAGAGGCCCAGTACTTC.

The chain is built from TRBV7-9 and TRBJ1-6; D remains unclear. V was clipped by 1 base and J by 4 bases, with 11 bases between them. Per the germline V gene, CDR1 is SEHNR and CDR2 is FQNEAQ (reference sequence). CDR3 length: 16 residues. CDR3: CASSLDAPRYNSPLHF. The CDR3 DNA reads TGTGCCAGCAGCTTAGACGCGCCTCGATATAATTCACCCCTCCACTTT.

This chain links TRBV7-2 with TRBJ1-2; D is possibly TRBD1 (5 bases). With 1 base removed from V and 4 bases from J, the gap between germline ends came to 10 bases. CDR1 and CDR2 from the germline V gene are SGHTA and FQGNSA. The CDR3 contains 14 residues. The CDR3: CASSLGPGGYGYTF. The CDR3, as DNA: TGTGCCAGCAGCTTAGGACCGGGGGGCTATGGCTACACCTTC.

The chain uses TRBV28 and TRBJ2-2, with D unresolved. This CDR3 has 13 amino acids. V was cut by 5 bases and J by 2 bases, with 6 bases left in between. The germline V gene encodes CDR1 MDHEN and CDR2 SYDVKM. The CDR3 coding sequence is TGTGCCAGCAGTCAAACTAACACCGGGGAGCTGTTTTTT. This encodes CASSQTNTGELFF. The full variable domain, its missing parts supplied by reference TRBV28 and TRBJ2-2, is DVKVTQSSRYLVKRTGEKVFLECVQDMDHENMFWYRQDPGLGLRLIYFSYDVKMKEKGDIPEGYSVSREKKERFSLILESASTNQTSMYLCASSQTNTGELFFGEGSRLTVL.

This clone has a handful of counts. This sequence joins TRBV6-1 and TRBJ2-5; TRBD2 matches 11 bases. Trimming took 6 bases from V and 5 from J; bases not matched to a gene: 5. The CDR3 sequence is 14 residues long. The germline gives CDR1 MNHNS, CDR2 SASEGT. CDR3 region: CASRELAGVETQYF. In DNA, the CDR3 is TGTGCCAGCAGAGAACTAGCGGGGGTCGAGACCCAGTACTTC.

The CDR3 loop reads CASSTDRGLGAQYF. The CDR3 DNA sequence: TGTGCCAGTAGTACCGACAGGGGGCTTGGGGCCCAGTACTTC. V and J are TRBV19 and TRBJ2-5; 10 nucleotides align to TRBD1. The CDR3 has 14 amino acids. Germline trimming cut 4 bases from V and 9 bases from J; bases unmatched to any gene: 8. Germline V gives CDR1 LNHDA, CDR2 SQIVND (reference sequence).

V gene TRBV6-1 combines with J gene TRBJ1-1; D gene unclear. V shed 3 bases and J shed 0 bases, with 8 bases lying between them. The CDR3 consists of 14 residues. The germline gives CDR1 MNHNS, CDR2 SASEGT. CDR3 bases: TGTGCCAGCAGTGAGAGGATAATGAACACTGAAGCTTTCTTT. It yields the protein CASSERIMNTEAFF.

The chain couples TRBV13 to TRBJ1-1; 7 positions agree with TRBD1. CDR1 is PRHDT and CDR2 is FYEKMQ in the germline V gene (reference sequence). This CDR3 is built from 15 residues. V lost 0 bases, J lost 5 bases, and 6 bases stayed unmatched. The CDR3 DNA is TGTGCCAGCAGCTTAGGGGTGGGGGACAGAACTGAAGCTTTCTTT. Translation: CASSLGVGDRTEAFF. The full variable domain, with the rest looked up from reference TRBV13 and TRBJ1-1, is AAGVIQSPRHLIKEKRETATLKCYPIPRHDTVYWYQQGPGQDPQFLISFYEKMQSDKGSIPDRFSAQQFSDYHSELNMSSLELGDSALYFCASSLGVGDRTEAFFGQGTRLTVV.

V is TRBV28 and J is TRBJ2-2, with D maybe TRBD1 (5 bases). CDR1 and CDR2 from the germline V gene are MDHEN and SYDVKM. V was clipped by 6 bases and J by 5 bases, with 16 bases between them. The length of the CDR3 is 15 residues. The CDR3 here is CASSPLGQETGELFF. The CDR3 coding sequence is TGTGCCAGCAGCCCCCTGGGGCAGGAGACCGGGGAGCTGTTTTTT.

With regard to this clone: Compared with germline, one end of the junction differs, possibly owing to a read error. The chain is built from TRBV10-2 and TRBJ2-2, with TRBD2 identical over 9 bases. The germline gives CDR1 WSHSY, CDR2 SAAADI. The CDR3 is 15 residues long. The CDR3 sequence is CASTKGLAAPGELFF. CDR3 nucleotide sequence: TGCGCCAGCACCAAGGGACTAGCCGCTCCCGGCGAGCTGTTTTTT.

The chain joins TRBV19 to TRBJ2-1; 7 nucleotides match TRBD2. This CDR3 contains 14 residues. Looked up from germline, CDR1 is LNHDA and CDR2 is SQIVND (reference sequence). The junction had 8 bases not matched to a gene; V was cut back by 6 bases and J by 6 bases. CDR3 sequence (DNA): TGTGCCAGTAGCCGGGAGGCCCTTTTCAATGAGCAGTTCTTC. Its protein is CASSREALFNEQFF.

This chain uses TRBV6-5 with TRBJ1-2; possibly TRBD1 for D (5 bases). V shed 6 bases and J shed 2 bases, with 10 bases lying between them. The CDR3 sequence is 13 residues long. CDR1 is MNHEY and CDR2 is SVGAGI in the germline V gene. CDR3 nucleotides: TGTGCCAGCAGCCCCGGGGGGAACTATGGCTACACCTTC. It yields the protein CASSPGGNYGYTF.

The rearrangement uses TRBV18 and TRBJ2-1, with 7 bases that match TRBD2. Germline CDR1 KGHSH, CDR2 LQKENI. The CDR3 runs to 14 residues. The V gene end was trimmed by 0 bases and the J gene end by 8 bases; junction bases not matched to a gene: 4. The CDR3 spells CASSPPWDYHEQFF. For the CDR3, the DNA is TGTGCCAGCTCACCACCGTGGGACTATCATGAGCAGTTCTTC. The full variable domain, completed using reference TRBV18 and TRBJ2-1, is NAGVMQNPRHLVRRRGQEARLRCSPMKGHSHVYWYRQLPEEGLKFMVYLQKENIIDESGMPKERFSAEFPKEGPSILRIQQVVRGDSAAYFCASSPPWDYHEQFFGPGTRLTVL.

This rearrangement joins TRBV10-3 to TRBJ2-7, with a tentative D call TRBD2 (7 bases). Germline-derived CDR1 and CDR2 are ENHRY and SYGVKD. The germline V and J ends were trimmed by 10 bases and 0 bases, with 16 bases remaining between them. The CDR3 totals 14 residues. CDR3 region: CATRLGGASYEQYV. CDR3 bases: TGTGCCACCCGCCTGGGGGGGGCCTCCTACGAGCAGTACGTC.

The chain is built from TRBV2 and TRBJ2-2; 7 nucleotides match TRBD2. The CDR3 consists of 15 residues. Germline values: CDR1 SNHLY, CDR2 FYNNEI. J gave up 6 bases and V 2 bases, and 6 bases lay outside the gene matches. The CDR3 is CASSEIGTIAGELFF. The CDR3 DNA sequence: TGTGCCAGCAGTGAAATCGGGACTATCGCCGGGGAGCTGTTTTTT.

The J gene is TRBJ2-3, the V gene TRBV7-6; 8 positions agree with TRBD1. The CDR3 runs to 12 residues. Losses at the gene ends were 5 bases for V and 14 bases for J; bases not matched to a gene: 9. CDR1 SGHVS and CDR2 FNYEAQ come from the germline V gene. The CDR3 reads CASSPGGPFVYF. In nucleotides, the CDR3 is TGTGCCAGCAGCCCAGGGGGCCCCTTTGTGTATTTT.

This chain connects TRBV19 to TRBJ1-1; possible D gene TRBD1, 5 bases. The length of the CDR3 is 15 residues. CDR1 is LNHDA, CDR2 SQIVND, per germline (reference sequence). Trimming removed 0 bases at V and 2 bases at J, with 10 bases between. CDR3 loop: CASSIDIRVNTEAFF. CDR3 in DNA: TGTGCCAGTAGTATAGACATCAGGGTTAACACTGAAGCTTTCTTT.

The chain recombines TRBV2 with TRBJ1-1, with 7 bases identical to TRBD1. The V and J ends lost 7 bases and 6 bases, in that order; junction bases with no gene match: 11. Germline values: CDR1 SNHLY, CDR2 FYNNEI. This CDR3 spans 14 amino acids. CDR3 protein: CASTLDRVRAEAFF. The CDR3 bases are TGTGCCAGCACTTTAGACAGGGTAAGGGCTGAAGCTTTCTTT.

The J gene is TRBJ1-1, the V gene TRBV5-4; 8 nucleotides line up with TRBD1. The length of the CDR3 is 13 residues. Germline-derived CDR1 and CDR2 are SGHNT and YYREEE (reference sequence). V trimming: 4 bases; J trimming: 4 bases; junction bases outside the gene matches: 3. CDR3 region: CASSGTGSTEAFF. Here the CDR3 DNA reads TGTGCCAGCAGCGGGACAGGCTCCACTGAAGCTTTCTTT. Looking up the rest from reference TRBV5-4 and TRBJ1-1 gives the full variable domain: ETGVTQSPTHLIKTRGQQVTLRCSSQSGHNTVSWYQQALGQGPQFIFQYYREEENGRGNFPPRFSGLQFPNYSSELNVNALELDDSALYLCASSGTGSTEAFFGQGTRLTVV.

The rearrangement links TRBV4-1 to TRBJ2-3; 7 bases match TRBD2. The CDR3 is 14 residues long. J gave up 7 bases and V 0 bases, and 4 bases lay outside the gene matches. CDR1 MGHRA and CDR2 YSYEKL come from the germline V gene. CDR3 nucleotide sequence: TGCGCCAGCAGCCAAGAGGGCGGGAGCTATACGCAGTATTTT. This translates into CASSQEGGSYTQYF.

V is TRBV7-9 and J is TRBJ2-3; TRBD2 agrees at 7 bases. From germline, CDR1 is SEHNR and CDR2 FQNEAQ (reference sequence). The CDR3 sequence is 12 residues long. V lost 3 bases and J lost 9; bases outside the gene matches: 3. CDR3 nucleotide sequence: TGTGCCAGCAGCTTCGACGGGGGGACGCAGTATTTT. Translated, it gives CASSFDGGTQYF. Using reference TRBV7-9 and TRBJ2-3 for the parts outside the CDR3, the full variable domain is DTGVSQNPRHKITKRGQNVTFRCDPISEHNRLYWYRQTLGQGPEFLTYFQNEAQLEKSRLLSDRFSAERPKGSFSTLEIQRTEQGDSAMYLCASSFDGGTQYFGPGTRLTVL.

This clone appeared a few times. V and J are TRBV14 and TRBJ2-2, with D uncertain. This CDR3 is built from 16 residues. CDR1 is SGHDN and CDR2 is FVKESK in the germline V gene. With 1 base removed from V and 6 bases from J, the gap between germline ends came to 15 bases. CDR3 sequence reads: CASSQVGGPIAGELFF. The CDR3 nucleotides read TGTGCCAGCAGCCAAGTCGGCGGCCCTATAGCCGGGGAGCTGTTTTTT.

The rearrangement links TRBV2 to TRBJ1-5, with a possible D match to TRBD1 (5 bases). CDR3 length: 13 amino acids. V dropped 6 bases and J dropped 10 bases, with 16 bases sitting between them. Germline V CDR1 and CDR2: SNHLY, FYNNEI. For the CDR3, the DNA is TGTGCCAGCAGACGGGACCCGGGGGTTCCCCAGCATTTT. It yields the protein CASRRDPGVPQHF.